Below, 27 T cell receptor beta chains from the same sample are listed, as sequenced in a study of shared clonotypes between healthy human individuals. Method: immunoSEQ multiplex PCR; TCRdb's copy keeps in-frame clones and lacks some. The sample includes about 520,000 clones, 70% to 85% of them seen just once. Sequencing input: PBMCs. The receptors were sampled from a woman in her forties in good health. Some clones in this sample may be carry-over from other donors' samples.

The chain employs TRBV4-2 and TRBJ2-1, with TRBD2 matching 11 bases. CDR1 LGHNA and CDR2 YNFKEQ come from the germline V gene. This CDR3 has 16 residues. After removal of 3 bases from V and 6 bases from J, the junction contained 7 bases not matched to a gene. The chain's CDR3 is CASSQTGTSGSNEQFF. CDR3 DNA sequence: TGTGCCAGCAGCCAGACCGGGACTAGCGGTAGCAATGAGCAGTTCTTC.

Comment on this clone: This clone may be a read error of a much larger clone one base away. This same CDR3 is encoded by further DNA sequences in the sample. V is TRBV27 and J is TRBJ2-2; 10 bases match TRBD2. Germline V gene sequence: CDR1 MNHEY, CDR2 SMNVEV (reference sequence). This CDR3 is 16 amino acids long. The CDR3 sequence is CASSGLAVRRTGELFF. The CDR3 DNA sequence: TGTGCCAGCAGTGGACTAGCGGTTAGAAGGACCGGGGAGCTGTTCTTT.

The chain employs TRBV5-1 and TRBJ2-7; D perhaps matches TRBD2 (6 bases). V lost 0 bases to trimming and J lost 5 bases, with 15 bases between them. Germline V gene data show CDR1 as SGHRS and CDR2 as YFSETQ. The length of the CDR3 is 15 residues. The CDR3 protein is CASSLDPSGGDEQYF. The CDR3 nucleotides are TGCGCCAGCAGCTTGGACCCTTCTGGCGGGGACGAGCAGTACTTC.

This chain connects TRBV7-2 to TRBJ2-1, with TRBD2 identical over 10 bases. Germline lookup yields CDR1 SGHTA and CDR2 FQGNSA. The ends lost 6 bases at V and 8 bases at J; junction bases unmatched: 10. The length of the CDR3 is 15 residues. The CDR3, as DNA: TGTGCCAGCAGTAAATGGAGCGGGAGGGCCGATGAGCAGTTCTTC. Amino acids: CASSKWSGRADEQFF. Based on the CDR3 plus reference TRBV7-2 and TRBJ2-1, the full variable domain is GAGVSQSPSNKVTEKGKDVELRCDPISGHTALYWYRQSLGQGLEFLIYFQGNSAPDKSGLPSDRFSAERTGGSVSTLTIQRTQQEDSAVYLCASSKWSGRADEQFFGPGTRLTVL.

The gene calls are TRBV19 and TRBJ2-2; TRBD1 aligns across 7 bases. The V gene end was trimmed by 5 bases and the J gene end by 6 bases; junction bases not matched to a gene: 6. Germline V gene sequence: CDR1 LNHDA, CDR2 SQIVND (reference sequence). The CDR3 consists of 14 residues. The DNA for the CDR3 is TGTGCCAGTAGTGACCTACAGGGGTCCGGGGAGCTGTTTTTT. Residues: CASSDLQGSGELFF. Drawing the rest from reference TRBV19 and TRBJ2-2, the complete variable domain is DGGITQSPKYLFRKEGQNVTLSCEQNLNHDAMYWYRQDPGQGLRLIYYSQIVNDFQKGDIAEGYSVSREKKESFPLTVTSAQKNPTAFYLCASSDLQGSGELFFGEGSRLTVL.

As concerns this clone: A read error may be the cause here, since a much bigger clone is one base away. The chain is built from TRBV30 and TRBJ2-7; possibly TRBD1 for D (5 bases). This CDR3 spans 12 amino acids. In germline, CDR1 is GTSNPN, CDR2 SVGIG (reference sequence). The CDR3 reads CAWSPRVNERYF. The CDR3 DNA is TGTGCCTGGAGTCCCAGGGTCAACGAGCGGTACTTC.

This chain links TRBV4-1 with TRBJ1-1; no definite D call. The CDR3 spans 13 residues. Germline V gene lookup returns CDR1 MGHRA and CDR2 YSYEKL. Between the trimmed V and J ends, which lost 4 bases and 5 bases, there was a span of 11 bases. Here the CDR3 reads CASSLVAVTEAFF. The CDR3 nucleotides are TGCGCCAGCAGCCTCGTCGCGGTTACTGAAGCTTTCTTT.

The rearrangement joins TRBV7-9 to TRBJ2-2; tentative D call: TRBD1 (6 bases). The CDR3 consists of 17 residues. V dropped 0 bases and J dropped 4 bases, with 15 bases sitting between them. From germline, CDR1 is SEHNR and CDR2 FQNEAQ (reference sequence). This CDR3 is CASSLAYRVEGTGELFF. DNA for the CDR3: TGTGCCAGCAGCTTAGCCTACAGGGTCGAAGGCACCGGGGAGCTGTTTTTT. The whole variable domain, remainder taken from reference TRBV7-9 and TRBJ2-2, is DTGVSQNPRHKITKRGQNVTFRCDPISEHNRLYWYRQTLGQGPEFLTYFQNEAQLEKSRLLSDRFSAERPKGSFSTLEIQRTEQGDSAMYLCASSLAYRVEGTGELFFGEGSRLTVL.

This rearrangement joins TRBV6-5 to TRBJ2-2; 9 bases line up with TRBD2. The germline CDR1 and CDR2 sequences are MNHEY and SVGAGI. V lost 5 bases to trimming and J lost 5 bases; unmatched junction nucleotides: 6. This CDR3 has 15 amino acids. CDR3 sequence: CASSQLAGVTGELFF. In DNA form, the CDR3 reads TGTGCCAGCAGTCAACTAGCGGGCGTTACCGGGGAGCTGTTTTTT.

This rearrangement joins TRBV10-2 to TRBJ1-4; D may be TRBD1 (6 bases). From germline, CDR1 is WSHSY and CDR2 SAAADI. The V end was cut by 2 bases, the J end by 5 bases, with 12 bases between. This CDR3 spans 15 amino acids. CDR3 protein: CASSEPDRGNEKLFF. The CDR3, as DNA: TGCGCCAGCAGTGAGCCGGACAGAGGGAATGAAAAACTGTTTTTT.

The V call is TRBV7-9, the J call TRBJ2-5; possible D gene TRBD2, 6 bases. V was clipped by 0 bases and J by 2 bases, with 7 bases between them. CDR1 is SEHNR and CDR2 is FQNEAQ in the germline V gene (reference sequence). The CDR3 length is 14 residues. The CDR3 DNA follows: TGTGCCAGCAGCTTAGCTAGCGGTCAAGAGACCCAGTACTTC. It encodes CASSLASGQETQYF.

The chain couples TRBV5-1 to TRBJ2-1; 10 bases fit TRBD2. The CDR3 is 14 residues long. V was clipped by 2 bases and J by 6 bases; unmatched bases: 2. Germline values: CDR1 SGHRS, CDR2 YFSETQ. The CDR3 spells CASSFLAGANEQFF. In nucleotides, the CDR3 is TGCGCCAGCAGCTTCCTAGCGGGAGCCAATGAGCAGTTCTTC.

This clone was picked up a small number of times. The chain employs TRBV18 and TRBJ1-1; D not resolved. V lost 3 bases and J 7 bases, leaving 12 bases between the germline ends. There are 13 residues in the CDR3. CDR1 is KGHSH and CDR2 is LQKENI in the germline V gene. The CDR3: CASSPGESVEAFF. The CDR3 DNA follows: TGTGCCAGCTCACCTGGAGAGTCTGTTGAAGCTTTCTTT.

The rearrangement links TRBV27 to TRBJ1-4; a weak D match, TRBD1 (5 bases). This CDR3 has 14 amino acids. The V gene's germline CDR1 is MNHEY and CDR2 SMNVEV (reference sequence). Deletions cut 2 bases from V and 11 bases from J, with 15 bases between. CDR3 bases: TGTGCCAGCAGTTTAGGAGGGACGGGAGAGAAACTGTTTTTT. Its translation: CASSLGGTGEKLFF. The variable domain in full, with the rest retrieved from reference TRBV27 and TRBJ1-4, is EAQVTQNPRYLITVTGKKLTVTCSQNMNHEYMSWYRQDPGLGLRQIYYSMNVEVTDKGDVPEGYKVSRKEKRNFPLILESPSPNQTSLYFCASSLGGTGEKLFFGSGTQLSVL.

This clone was counted between two and nine times. J is TRBJ1-1 and V is TRBV7-9; no clear D. CDR3 length equals 12 residues. The germline V gene encodes CDR1 SEHNR and CDR2 FQNEAQ (reference sequence). The V end was cut by 7 bases, the J end by 4 bases, with 10 bases between. Here the CDR3 reads CASTLVGTEAFF. CDR3 nucleotides: TGTGCCAGCACCCTAGTGGGCACTGAAGCTTTCTTT. The variable domain in full, with the rest retrieved from reference TRBV7-9 and TRBJ1-1, is DTGVSQNPRHKITKRGQNVTFRCDPISEHNRLYWYRQTLGQGPEFLTYFQNEAQLEKSRLLSDRFSAERPKGSFSTLEIQRTEQGDSAMYLCASTLVGTEAFFGQGTRLTVV.

This clone showed up just once. The genes are TRBV27 and TRBJ2-3; the D is unclear. The CDR3 runs 18 residues. Germline loops: CDR1 MNHEY, CDR2 SMNVEV (reference sequence). Trimming cost V 5 bases and J 0 bases, with 21 bases left between them. DNA of the CDR3: TGTGCCAGCAGTCCCACCCTCCTCGGGCCCCCTAGCACAGATACGCAGTATTTT. It encodes CASSPTLLGPPSTDTQYF.

Notes on this clone: This may come from a read error, since a much larger clone is one base off. The chain uses TRBV28 and TRBJ1-2; 11 bases agree with TRBD1. This CDR3 comprises 15 residues. In germline, CDR1 is MDHEN, CDR2 SYDVKM. In DNA, the CDR3 is TGTGCCAGCAGTTCCCGGGACAGGGGGTTGGGTGGCCACACCTTC. Its translation: CASSSRDRGLGGHTF.

V is TRBV28 and J is TRBJ1-2; tentative D call: TRBD1 (5 bases). The ends were cut back, 7 bases at V and 0 bases at J, with 15 bases in the middle. The germline CDR1 and CDR2 sequences are MDHEN and SYDVKM. The CDR3 covers 15 residues. CDR3 sequence reads: CASKPGGRSNYGYTF. The CDR3 nucleotides are TGTGCCAGCAAACCTGGGGGACGGTCTAACTATGGCTACACCTTC.

The chain has TRBV6-1 and TRBJ2-6; D is unresolved. The CDR3 is 17 residues long. V was shortened by 2 bases and J by 1 base, with 12 bases between the two germline ends. Germline V gives CDR1 MNHNS, CDR2 SASEGT. The CDR3 nucleotides read TGTGCCAGCAGTGAAAGTAGTTCGAGTTCTGGGGCCAACGTCCTGACTTTC. Protein product: CASSESSSSSGANVLTF.

At least ten counts were recorded for this clone. The chain recombines TRBV6-5 with TRBJ2-1, with D unresolved. The CDR3 totals 14 residues. The V end lost 2 bases, the J end lost 9 bases, and 14 bases lay between the germline ends. Germline-derived CDR1 and CDR2 are MNHEY and SVGAGI. CDR3 in amino acids: CASSYGTIVGEQFF. Here the CDR3 DNA reads TGTGCCAGCAGTTACGGAACTATCGTCGGTGAGCAGTTCTTC.

This chain joins TRBV19 and TRBJ2-7, with D unresolved. The CDR3 is 16 residues long. In germline, CDR1 is LNHDA, CDR2 SQIVND (reference sequence). Trimming took 4 bases from V and 3 from J, leaving 19 bases between them. CDR3 region: CASSTGVGFLNYEQYF. CDR3 in DNA: TGTGCCAGTAGTACGGGCGTAGGGTTCCTAAACTACGAGCAGTACTTC.

The V and J genes are TRBV28 and TRBJ1-4; D is possibly TRBD1 (5 bases). The CDR3 loop spans 15 amino acids. Trimming took off 4 bases at V and 8 bases at J, with 17 bases between the two ends. Per germline, CDR1 MDHEN and CDR2 SYDVKM. Here the CDR3 DNA reads TGTGCCAGCAGTTATGGGAAGGGGTCGCAGGAAAAACTGTTTTTT. As protein: CASSYGKGSQEKLFF. The full variable domain, its missing parts supplied by reference TRBV28 and TRBJ1-4, is DVKVTQSSRYLVKRTGEKVFLECVQDMDHENMFWYRQDPGLGLRLIYFSYDVKMKEKGDIPEGYSVSREKKERFSLILESASTNQTSMYLCASSYGKGSQEKLFFGSGTQLSVL.

The chain recombines TRBV9 with TRBJ2-3; D possibly corresponds to TRBD2 (6 bases). The V gene's germline CDR1 is SGDLS and CDR2 YYNGEE. The CDR3 sequence is 17 residues long. Trimming removed 4 bases from V and 0 bases from J, with 18 bases in between. The chain's CDR3 is CASSLPGLAASTDTQYF. The CDR3 DNA reads as TGTGCCAGCAGCCTACCCGGATTAGCGGCTAGCACAGATACGCAGTATTTT.

The sample holds one count of this clone. The gene calls are TRBV27 and TRBJ2-4, with D unclear. V was pared by 6 bases and J by 0 bases, with 6 bases between. This CDR3 comprises 13 residues. The germline CDR1 and CDR2 sequences are MNHEY and SMNVEV (reference sequence). The CDR3 reads CASRTLAKNIQYF. In DNA form, the CDR3 reads TGTGCCAGCAGGACCTTAGCCAAAAACATTCAGTACTTC.

Only a few counts were recorded for this clone. The rearrangement joins TRBV27 to TRBJ1-2; 9 bases are a match to TRBD1. CDR1 is MNHEY, CDR2 SMNVEV, per germline (reference sequence). The V gene end was trimmed by 5 bases and the J gene end by 3 bases; junction bases not matched to a gene: 7. CDR3 length equals 15 residues. In DNA form, the CDR3 reads TGTGCCAGCAGTATCGGGACAGGGAAGGACTATGGCTACACCTTC. As protein: CASSIGTGKDYGYTF.

The rearrangement links TRBV11-2 to TRBJ2-1; 7 bases map to TRBD1. The CDR3 has 14 residues. Unmatched junction bases numbered 5, after V lost 5 bases and J lost 4 bases. In germline, CDR1 is SGHAT, CDR2 FQNNGV. CDR3 sequence (DNA): TGTGCCAGCAGCACCCCCAGGGGGTACAATGAGCAGTTCTTC. Its translation is CASSTPRGYNEQFF.

This clone was seen a few times. The rearrangement uses TRBV10-3 and TRBJ1-6; D is possibly TRBD1 (5 bases). Germline CDR1 ENHRY, CDR2 SYGVKD. This CDR3 spans 17 amino acids. The V and J ends lost 4 bases and 8 bases respectively, with 21 bases between them. This CDR3 reads CAISASTRRGGDSPLHF. Written as DNA, the CDR3 is TGTGCCATCAGTGCGAGCACAAGGAGGGGCGGGGATTCACCCCTCCACTTT.